The present entry profiles one TCR beta chain with its context. The antigen is unknown. These data are taken from a study of cytomegalovirus exposure and HLA in healthy donors. Study summary: A prior study identified approximately 120 million unique TCR beta sequences from 150 million to 200 million T cells.

Study results and limitations: An observed cluster of highly shared sequence variants was recorded as a likely sequencing artifact.

Donors consisted of healthy bone marrow donors. This CDR3 is built from 18 residues. The germline CDR1 and CDR2 sequences are SEHNR and FQNEAQ (reference sequence). V was pared by 2 bases and J by 7 bases, with 23 bases between. PCR amplification relied on 60 Vbeta primers (plus 13 Jbeta primers). Authors' analysis steps: The authors later counted tens of millions of unique TCR beta chains, 9 million to 12 million of them shared. The repertoire was sequenced with immunoSEQ multiplex PCR; TCRdb's copy has only in-frame clones and lacks some. That table is the source of V, J and clone size, and D and trimming were worked out from the DNA. Among roughly 110,000 clones listed, about 70% were seen once.

The material sequenced was PBMCs. The V gene is TRBV7-9, the J gene TRBJ1-4; D might be TRBD1 (6 bases). This TCR was sampled from a woman aged 30 to 39 in good health and CMV-seronegative. In DNA, the CDR3 is TGTGCCAGCAGCTTATTTGTAGGGGGAGGGGGTTCGCTTGAAAAACTGTTTTTT. Residues: CASSLFVGGGGSLEKLFF.